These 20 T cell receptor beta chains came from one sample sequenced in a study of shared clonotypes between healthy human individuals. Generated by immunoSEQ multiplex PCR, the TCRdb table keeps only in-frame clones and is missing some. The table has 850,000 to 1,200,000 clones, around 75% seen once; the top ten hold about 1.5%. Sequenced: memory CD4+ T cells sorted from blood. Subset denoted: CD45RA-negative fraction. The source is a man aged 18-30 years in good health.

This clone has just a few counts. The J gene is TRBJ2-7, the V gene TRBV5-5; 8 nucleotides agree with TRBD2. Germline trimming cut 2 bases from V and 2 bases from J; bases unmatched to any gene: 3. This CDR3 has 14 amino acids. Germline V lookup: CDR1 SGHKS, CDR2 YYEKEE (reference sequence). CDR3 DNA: TGTGCCAGCAGCTTTGGAGCGGGAGCCTACGAGCAGTACTTC. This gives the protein CASSFGAGAYEQYF.

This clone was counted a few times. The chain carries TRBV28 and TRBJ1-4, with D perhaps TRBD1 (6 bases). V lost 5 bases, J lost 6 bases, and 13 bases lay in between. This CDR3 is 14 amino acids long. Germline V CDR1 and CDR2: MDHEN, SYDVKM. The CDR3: CASSPGQTHEKLFF. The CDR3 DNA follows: TGTGCCAGCAGTCCAGGACAGACCCATGAAAAACTGTTTTTT.

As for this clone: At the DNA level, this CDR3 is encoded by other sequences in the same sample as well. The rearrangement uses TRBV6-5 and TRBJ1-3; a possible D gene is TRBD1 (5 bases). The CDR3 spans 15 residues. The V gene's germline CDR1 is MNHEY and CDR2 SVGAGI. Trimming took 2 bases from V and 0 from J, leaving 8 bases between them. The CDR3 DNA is TGTGCCAGCAGTTACGGGACGGACTCTGGAAACACCATATATTTT. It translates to CASSYGTDSGNTIYF.

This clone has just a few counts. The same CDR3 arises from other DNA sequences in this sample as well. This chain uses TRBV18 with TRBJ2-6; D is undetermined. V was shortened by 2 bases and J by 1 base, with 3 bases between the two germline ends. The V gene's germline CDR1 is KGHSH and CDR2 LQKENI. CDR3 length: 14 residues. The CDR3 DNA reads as TGTGCCAGCTCACCAGGGTCTGGGGCCAACGTCCTGACTTTC. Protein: CASSPGSGANVLTF.

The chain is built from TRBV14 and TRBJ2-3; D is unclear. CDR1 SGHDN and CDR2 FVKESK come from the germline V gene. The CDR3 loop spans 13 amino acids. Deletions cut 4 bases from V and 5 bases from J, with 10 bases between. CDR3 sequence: CASSLLPGDTQYF. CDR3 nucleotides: TGTGCCAGCAGCCTCCTCCCGGGAGATACGCAGTATTTT. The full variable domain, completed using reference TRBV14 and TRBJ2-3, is EAGVTQFPSHSVIEKGQTVTLRCDPISGHDNLYWYRRVMGKEIKFLLHFVKESKQDESGMPNNRFLAERTGGTYSTLKVQPAELEDSGVYFCASSLLPGDTQYFGPGTRLTVL.

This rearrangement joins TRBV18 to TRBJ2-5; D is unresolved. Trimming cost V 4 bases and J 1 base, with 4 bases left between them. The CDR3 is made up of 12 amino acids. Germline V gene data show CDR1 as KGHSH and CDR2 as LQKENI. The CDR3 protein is CASSRSQETQYF. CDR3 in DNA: TGTGCCAGCTCACGTTCCCAAGAGACCCAGTACTTC.

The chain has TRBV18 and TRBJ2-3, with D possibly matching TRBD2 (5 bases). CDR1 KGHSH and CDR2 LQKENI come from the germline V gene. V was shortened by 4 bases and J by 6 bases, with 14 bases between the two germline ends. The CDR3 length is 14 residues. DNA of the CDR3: TGTGCCAGCTCACGCGAAGCGGCTCGCGATACGCAGTATTTT. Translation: CASSREAARDTQYF.

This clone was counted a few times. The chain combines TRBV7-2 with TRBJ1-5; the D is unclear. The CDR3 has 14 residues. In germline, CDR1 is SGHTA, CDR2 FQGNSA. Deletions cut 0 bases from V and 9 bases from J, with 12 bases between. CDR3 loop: CASSLAAQRGPQHF. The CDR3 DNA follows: TGTGCCAGCAGCTTAGCTGCACAGCGAGGGCCCCAGCATTTT.

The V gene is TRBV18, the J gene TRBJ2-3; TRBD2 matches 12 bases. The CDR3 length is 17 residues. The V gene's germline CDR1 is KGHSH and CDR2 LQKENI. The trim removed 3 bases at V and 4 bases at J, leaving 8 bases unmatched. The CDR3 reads CASSPERGLAGSDTQYF. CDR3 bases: TGTGCCAGCTCACCTGAACGGGGACTAGCGGGCTCAGATACGCAGTATTTT.

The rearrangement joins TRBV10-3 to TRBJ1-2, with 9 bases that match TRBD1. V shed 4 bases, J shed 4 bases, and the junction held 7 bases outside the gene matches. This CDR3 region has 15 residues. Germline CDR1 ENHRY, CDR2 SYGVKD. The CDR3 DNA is TGTGCCATCAGTGGGGGACAGGGAATTTCCTATGGCTACACCTTC. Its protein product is CAISGGQGISYGYTF.

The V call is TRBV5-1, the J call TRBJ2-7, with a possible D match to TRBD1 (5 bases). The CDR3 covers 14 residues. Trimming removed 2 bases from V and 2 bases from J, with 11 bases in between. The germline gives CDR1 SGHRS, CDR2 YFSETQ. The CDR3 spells CASSLSQGPYEQYF. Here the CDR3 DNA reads TGCGCCAGCAGCTTATCCCAGGGTCCCTACGAGCAGTACTTC.

The chain's CDR3 is CASSLGGGRTEAFF. The CDR3 nucleotides read TGTGCCAGCAGCTTAGGTGGGGGAAGGACTGAAGCTTTCTTT. This chain uses TRBV7-2 with TRBJ1-1; D might be TRBD1 (5 bases). The CDR3 has 14 residues. Germline V CDR1 and CDR2: SGHTA, FQGNSA. Trimming took off 1 base at V and 5 bases at J, with 11 bases between the two ends.

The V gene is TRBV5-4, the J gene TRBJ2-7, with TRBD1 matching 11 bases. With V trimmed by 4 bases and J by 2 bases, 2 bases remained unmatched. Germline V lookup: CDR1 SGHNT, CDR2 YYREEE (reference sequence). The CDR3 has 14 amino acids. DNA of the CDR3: TGTGCCAGCAGCGTGGGACAGGGGGCCTACGAGCAGTACTTC. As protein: CASSVGQGAYEQYF.

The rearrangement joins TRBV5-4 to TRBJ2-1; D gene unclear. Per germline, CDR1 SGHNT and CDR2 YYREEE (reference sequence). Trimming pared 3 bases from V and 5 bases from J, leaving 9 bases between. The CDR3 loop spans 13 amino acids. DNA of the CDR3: TGTGCCAGCAGCTATGGACCGGACAATGAGCAGTTCTTC. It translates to CASSYGPDNEQFF.

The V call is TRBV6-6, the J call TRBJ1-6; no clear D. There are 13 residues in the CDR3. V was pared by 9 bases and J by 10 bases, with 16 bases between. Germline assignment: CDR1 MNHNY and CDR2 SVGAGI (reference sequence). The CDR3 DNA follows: TGTGCCAGTGTGAAAGGCTGGGCCTCACCCCTCCACTTT. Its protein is CASVKGWASPLHF.

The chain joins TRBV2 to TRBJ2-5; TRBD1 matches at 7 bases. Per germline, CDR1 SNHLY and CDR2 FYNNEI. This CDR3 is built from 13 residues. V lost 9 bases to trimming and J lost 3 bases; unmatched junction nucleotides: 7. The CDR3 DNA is TGTGCCAGTAAGACAGGGTTAGAAGAGACCCAGTACTTC. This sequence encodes CASKTGLEETQYF.

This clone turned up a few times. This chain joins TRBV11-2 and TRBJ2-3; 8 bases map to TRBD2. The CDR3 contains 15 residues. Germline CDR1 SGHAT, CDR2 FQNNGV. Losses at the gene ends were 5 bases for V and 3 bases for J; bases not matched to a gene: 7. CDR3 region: CASSASGRGTDTQYF. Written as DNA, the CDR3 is TGTGCCAGCAGCGCGAGCGGGAGAGGAACAGATACGCAGTATTTT.

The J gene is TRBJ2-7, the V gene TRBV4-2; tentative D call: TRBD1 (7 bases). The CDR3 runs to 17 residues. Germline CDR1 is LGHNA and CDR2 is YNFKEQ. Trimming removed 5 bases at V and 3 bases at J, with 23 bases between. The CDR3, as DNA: TGTGCCAGCAGCAGTCAGGGGGTGCGGGGTGGGAGCTACGAGCAGTACTTC. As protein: CASSSQGVRGGSYEQYF.

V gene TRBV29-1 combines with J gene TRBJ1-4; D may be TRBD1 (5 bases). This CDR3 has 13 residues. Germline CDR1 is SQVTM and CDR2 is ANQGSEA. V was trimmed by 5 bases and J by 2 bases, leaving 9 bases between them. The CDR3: CSVTTGTNEKLFF. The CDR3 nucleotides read TGCAGCGTTACAACAGGCACTAATGAAAAACTGTTTTTT.

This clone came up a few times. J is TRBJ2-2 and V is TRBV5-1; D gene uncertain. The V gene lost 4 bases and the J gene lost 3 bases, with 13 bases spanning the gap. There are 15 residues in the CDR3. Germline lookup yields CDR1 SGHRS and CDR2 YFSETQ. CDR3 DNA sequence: TGCGCCAGCAGCACCCAGCTCCCCGACACCGGGGAGCTGTTTTTT. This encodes CASSTQLPDTGELFF. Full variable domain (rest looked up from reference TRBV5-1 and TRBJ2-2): KAGVTQTPRYLIKTRGQQVTLSCSPISGHRSVSWYQQTPGQGLQFLFEYFSETQRNKGNFPGRFSGRQFSNSRSEMNVSTLELGDSALYLCASSTQLPDTGELFFGEGSRLTVL.